This T cell receptor beta chain was obtained from a study of blood T cell repertoires in COVID-19. Whole-study context: In each case, the material was cDNA or gDNA derived from T cells, B-cell-depleted T cells, or PBMCs.

Germline CDR1 LNHNV, CDR2 YYDKDF (reference sequence). This CDR3 has 18 amino acids. V gave up 0 bases and J gave up 2 bases; unmatched junction bases: 8. How the authors handled the data: By means of reference gene primer amplification, nucleated cell counts were estimated. TCRdb's copy holds only in-frame clones and misses some; the assay was immunoSEQ multiplex PCR. V and J calls plus clone size are reproduced from that table; the DNA served to infer D and trimming. The profile shows 200,000 or so clones, 82% of them singletons. The sequenced material came from peripheral blood. The sequence came from a woman in her 30s with acute or convalescent COVID-19. The chain uses TRBV15 and TRBJ2-2; 8 positions match TRBD2. This CDR3 reads CATSRDLLGGANTGELFF. CDR3 coding DNA: TGTGCCACCAGCAGAGATCTACTCGGGGGGGCCAACACCGGGGAGCTGTTTTTT.